These T cell receptor beta chains were read from a single sample in a study of long-term antiretroviral therapy in people with HIV. Libraries were prepared by immunoSEQ multiplex PCR; TCRdb keeps only in-frame clonotypes and omits some of them. The sample carries approximately 25,000 clones, 70% to 85% recorded once. Sequenced material: unsorted PBMCs, taken 3 years after starting antiretroviral therapy. These TCRs come from a man aged 45 to 65 with HIV. Each CDR3 is given with its conserved first and last residue. D genes are given only for firm matches. A row's size may be missing; if present it is once, few, many or a size class.

v_gene	abundance	d_gene	j_gene	CDR3nt	CDR3aa
TRBV19	.	.	TRBJ1-2	TGTGCCAGTAGTATTCTTGGCTCGGCCTCCCGTGGCTACACCTTC	CASSILGSASRGYTF
TRBV7-2	.	TRBD2	TRBJ2-3	TGTGCCAGCAGCTTAGGTTTTGCGGGGGGCACAGATACGCAGTATTTT	CASSLGFAGGTDTQYF
TRBV28	few	TRBD1	TRBJ2-2	TGTGCCAGCAGCCCCAGGGACAGCACGAACACCGGGGAGCTGTTTTTT	CASSPRDSTNTGELFF
TRBV10-3	.	.	TRBJ2-7	TGTGCCATCAGTGAGGTAGGACAGTCCTCATACGAGCAGTACTTC	CAISEVGQSSYEQYF
TRBV6-1	.	TRBD1	TRBJ1-5	TGTGCCAGCAGTGAAATCCGGGGGGACAGGGGATTTAGCAATCAGCCCCAGCATTTT	CASSEIRGDRGFSNQPQHF
TRBV5-1	once	TRBD2	TRBJ2-1	TGCGCCAGCGTCCCAGCGGGGACGTACAATGAGCAGTTCTTC	CASVPAGTYNEQFF
TRBV19	.	TRBD1	TRBJ1-2	TGTGCCAGTAGCTACCCACAGGGGAGGGGCTACACCTTC	CASSYPQGRGYTF
TRBV4-1	.	.	TRBJ2-2	TGCGCCAGCAGCCAAGGGATCGGGGGTGGCACCGGGGAGCTGTTTTTT	CASSQGIGGGTGELFF
TRBV7-9	.	.	TRBJ2-1	TGTGCCAGCACCACGATCGCATCCTACAATGAGCAGTTCTTC	CASTTIASYNEQFF
TRBV6-5	.	.	TRBJ1-3	TGTGCCAGCGCCGGAAGGAGCGGAAACACCATATATTTT	CASAGRSGNTIYF
TRBV28	.	.	TRBJ2-7	TGTGCCAGCAGTACAAGCCAGAACCCCTACGAGCAGTACTTC	CASSTSQNPYEQYF
TRBV10-3	.	.	TRBJ1-3	TGTGCCATCAGTGATTCCCCTCGGGGCCGAGGAAACACCATATATTTT	CAISDSPRGRGNTIYF
TRBV18	.	.	TRBJ1-5	TGTGCCAGCTCACCAAACGGACGGGCTGGGAATCAGCCCCAGCATTTT	CASSPNGRAGNQPQHF
TRBV29-1	.	.	TRBJ2-2	TGCAGCGCCCGGACAGCGTCGGACACCGGGGAGCTGTTTTTT	CSARTASDTGELFF
TRBV7-9	.	.	TRBJ1-2	TGTGCCAGCAGCTTAGACGCAGGAACCTATGGCTACACCTTC	CASSLDAGTYGYTF
TRBV6-6	few	TRBD1	TRBJ1-5	TGTGCCAGCCGAGACAGGGCGAATCAGCCCCAGCATTTT	CASRDRANQPQHF
TRBV29-1	once	.	TRBJ2-5	TGCAGCGTTGCGGGAGTTGGAGAGACCCAGTACTTC	CSVAGVGETQYF
TRBV5-6	.	.	TRBJ1-2	TGTGCCAGCAGCTTGGCCTCGGGCGGATCCTATGGCTACACCTTC	CASSLASGGSYGYTF
TRBV28	.	.	TRBJ1-5	TGTGCCAGCAGTCTCCTCGGGGGGCGGCAGCCCCAGCATTTT	CASSLLGGRQPQHF